The 14 T cell receptor beta chains listed next were all sequenced from one sample in a study of T-cell reconstitution after alpha-beta-depleted transplantation in children. Preparing the TCRbeta library involved the use of unique molecular identifiers. TCRdb independently ran MiXCR on the PCR reads; one entry per CDR3 protein. The profile shows fewer than 350,000 distinct CDR3 sequences, roughly a tenth of them singletons. This specimen was PBMCs, taken before TCRalphabeta/CD19-depleted stem cell transplant. These receptors were obtained from a boy in the first two years of life with acute myeloid leukemia, due to receive a stem cell transplant.

This clonotype was counted ten times or more. V is TRBV28 and J is TRBJ1-4; D unclear. CDR3 size: 15 residues. Trimming left V 5 bases short and J 2 bases short, with 12 bases between. Germline-derived CDR1 and CDR2 are MDHEN and SYDVKM. CDR3: CASSPGPGTNEKLFF. CDR3 bases: TGTGCCAGCAGTCCAGGTCCTGGGACTAATGAAAAACTGTTTTTT.

In its sample, this clonotype was seen many times. This chain uses TRBV7-8 with TRBJ2-2; D gene unclear. Trimming left V 5 bases short and J 5 bases short, with 12 bases between. The CDR3 has 14 residues. Germline CDR1 and CDR2: SGHVS and FQNEAQ. CDR3 nucleotide sequence: TGTGCCAGCAGCCCAAACACCCGAACCGGGGAGCTGTTTTTT. Translating gives CASSPNTRTGELFF.

In its sample, this clonotype was seen many times. The rearrangement links TRBV10-2 to TRBJ2-4; 9 bases align to TRBD2. Germline CDR1 reads WSHSY; CDR2 reads SAAADI. V dropped 6 bases and J dropped 0; count of bases not matched to a gene: 3. The CDR3 is made up of 15 amino acids. CDR3 bases: TGCGCCAGCAGCGAGCGGGGGGTAGCCAAAAACATTCAGTACTTC. Translation: CASSERGVAKNIQYF.

This clonotype was seen many times. The V call is TRBV10-3, the J call TRBJ2-5; TRBD1 might be the D (5 bases). Germline V gene lookup returns CDR1 ENHRY and CDR2 SYGVKD. Trimming cost V 6 bases and J 4 bases, with 9 bases left between them. The CDR3 is 12 residues long. The CDR3 nucleotides read TGTGCCATCAGCCAGGGTTCAGAGACCCAGTACTTC. Its translation: CAISQGSETQYF.

This clonotype was counted at least ten times. The chain has TRBV5-6 and TRBJ2-7, with D perhaps matching TRBD1 (5 bases). Germline CDR1 reads SGHDT; CDR2 reads YYEEEE. V lost 0 bases to trimming and J lost 3 bases, with 7 bases between them. This CDR3 is built from 13 residues. The DNA for the CDR3 is TGTGCCAGCAGCTTGGGGGGCCACTACGAGCAGTACTTC. This sequence encodes CASSLGGHYEQYF.

This clonotype was detected a few times. This chain connects TRBV20-1 to TRBJ2-1; 11 bases match TRBD2. This CDR3 contains 16 residues. Germline values: CDR1 DFQATT, CDR2 SNEGSKA (reference sequence). V shed 2 bases, J shed 8 bases, and the junction held 11 bases outside the gene matches. The CDR3 nucleotides read TGCAGTGCTAGACCACAACAAACTAGCGGGGGCGATGAGCAGTTCTTC. As protein: CSARPQQTSGGDEQFF.

This clonotype appeared many times. The chain carries TRBV5-8 and TRBJ1-1, with a weak D call TRBD1 (5 bases). This CDR3 comprises 16 residues. Germline assignment: CDR1 SGHTS and CDR2 YDEGEE. Trimming removed 4 bases at V and 0 bases at J, with 16 bases between. The DNA for the CDR3 is TGTGCCAGCAGCCTTAGTCGAGGGGCCATGAACACTGAAGCTTTCTTT. Residues: CASSLSRGAMNTEAFF.

This clonotype came up a few times. The rearrangement joins TRBV4-3 to TRBJ2-5; D is unclear. The V end was cut by 0 bases, the J end by 5 bases, with 16 bases between. Germline V gene sequence: CDR1 LGHNA, CDR2 YSLEER. The CDR3 sequence is 16 residues long. CDR3 bases: TGCGCCAGCAGCCAAGATAGGGCAGGAAATGGGGAGACCCAGTACTTC. Protein product: CASSQDRAGNGETQYF.

In this sample, this clonotype turned up a few times. The chain joins TRBV12-3 or TRBV12-4 to TRBJ2-7; D is possibly TRBD1 or TRBD2 (5 bases each). This CDR3 region has 13 residues. Trimming took 5 bases from V and 4 from J, leaving 12 bases between them. This chain's CDR3 is CASSRGEGYEQYF. The CDR3 nucleotides are TGTGCCAGCAGTCGGGGAGAGGGGTACGAGCAGTACTTC.

The J gene is TRBJ1-6, the V gene TRBV6-5; weak D call: TRBD1 (6 bases). V dropped 0 bases and J dropped 7 bases, with 10 bases sitting between them. This CDR3 is 15 amino acids long. Germline V CDR1 and CDR2: MNHEY, SVGAGI. The CDR3 nucleotides are TGTGCCAGCAGTTACTCGTGGGGGCCGAATTCACCCCTCCACTTT. The encoded protein is CASSYSWGPNSPLHF.

In regard to this clonotype: The junction departs from the called germline gene at one end, perhaps through a read error. The chain links TRBV27 to TRBJ2-5, with D unresolved. There are 13 residues in the CDR3. Germline V gene sequence: CDR1 MNHEY, CDR2 SMNVEV (reference sequence). The CDR3 protein is CASSLGRGETQSF. The CDR3 DNA sequence: TGTGCCAGCAGTTTAGGACGCGGAGAGACCCAGTCCTTC.

This clonotype was seen repeatedly, ten times or more. The chain couples TRBV11-2 to TRBJ1-1; TRBD1 matches 7 bases. The CDR3 runs to 16 residues. Trimming cost V 1 base and J 0 bases; bases outside gene matches: 5. CDR1 is SGHAT, CDR2 FQNNGV, per germline. The CDR3 region has the DNA TGTGCCAGCAGCTTAGGACAGGGACGCATGAACACTGAAGCTTTCTTT. It yields the protein CASSLGQGRMNTEAFF.

The chain links TRBV7-2 to TRBJ2-4; 7 bases agree with TRBD1. With V trimmed by 4 bases and J by 8 bases, 11 bases remained unmatched. CDR1 SGHTA and CDR2 FQGNSA come from the germline V gene. The CDR3 totals 15 residues. The CDR3 DNA reads TGTGCCAGCAGCTGGGGTCTAACAGGGGTGGACATTCAGTACTTC. It codes for CASSWGLTGVDIQYF. The variable domain in full, with the rest retrieved from reference TRBV7-2 and TRBJ2-4, is GAGVSQSPSNKVTEKGKDVELRCDPISGHTALYWYRQSLGQGLEFLIYFQGNSAPDKSGLPSDRFSAERTGGSVSTLTIQRTQQEDSAVYLCASSWGLTGVDIQYFGAGTRLSVL.

This clonotype was picked up many times. The chain is built from TRBV12-3 or TRBV12-4 and TRBJ2-5, with 7 nucleotides matching TRBD2. J gave up 4 bases and V 6 bases, and 11 bases lay outside the gene matches. CDR3 length: 15 amino acids. CDR3 DNA: TGTGCCAGCAGAGTTCTGGGAGCGGGGCTAGAGACCCAGTACTTC. Its protein is CASRVLGAGLETQYF.